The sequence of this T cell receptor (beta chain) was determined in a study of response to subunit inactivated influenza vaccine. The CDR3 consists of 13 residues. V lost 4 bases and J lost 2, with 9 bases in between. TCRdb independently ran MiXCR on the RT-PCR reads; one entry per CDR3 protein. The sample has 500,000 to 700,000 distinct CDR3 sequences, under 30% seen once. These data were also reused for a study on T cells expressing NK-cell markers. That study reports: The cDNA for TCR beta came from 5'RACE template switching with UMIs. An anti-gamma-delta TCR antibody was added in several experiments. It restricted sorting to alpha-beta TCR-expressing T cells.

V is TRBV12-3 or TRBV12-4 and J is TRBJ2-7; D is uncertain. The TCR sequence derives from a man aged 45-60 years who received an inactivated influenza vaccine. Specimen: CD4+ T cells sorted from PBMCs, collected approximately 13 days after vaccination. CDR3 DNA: TGTGCCAGCAGTTATGACGGAACCTACGAGCAGTACTTC. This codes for CASSYDGTYEQYF.